The 13 T cell receptor beta chains below all came from one sample that was sequenced in a study of CD8 T cells in ankylosing spondylitis. TCRdb ran MiXCR on the 5' RACE reads and lists one entry per CDR3 protein. The data show around 300,000 distinct CDR3 sequences, about 15% seen once. The sample consisted of blood, either unsorted or a sorted T cell fraction (not recorded which). These receptors all come from a male donor with ankylosing spondylitis or in good health (not recorded which).

DNA for the CDR3: TGCAGCGCCTGGGGACCCCCCTCTGGAAACACCATATATTTT. It encodes CSAWGPPSGNTIYF. The rearrangement links TRBV29-1 to TRBJ1-3; weak D call: TRBD1 (5 bases). Germline V lookup: CDR1 SQVTM, CDR2 ANQGSEA. V dropped 7 bases and J dropped 0 bases, with 13 bases sitting between them. CDR3 size: 14 residues.

This clonotype was counted only a few times. J is TRBJ1-4 and V is TRBV5-1; D perhaps matches TRBD1 (5 bases). CDR1 is SGHRS, CDR2 YFSETQ, per germline. The V gene lost 1 base and the J gene lost 4 bases, with 14 bases spanning the gap. This CDR3 comprises 16 residues. The CDR3 spells CASSLTGSNYNEKLFF. Written as DNA, the CDR3 is TGCGCCAGCAGCTTGACAGGTTCCAATTATAATGAAAAACTGTTTTTT.

The chain has TRBV20-1 and TRBJ2-1; D is undetermined. This CDR3 comprises 14 residues. V shed 3 bases and J shed 0 bases, with 9 bases lying between them. The germline V gene has CDR1 DFQATT and CDR2 SNEGSKA (reference sequence). The CDR3 sequence: CSARHAVSYNEQFF. The CDR3 DNA reads as TGCAGTGCTAGGCACGCGGTCTCCTACAATGAGCAGTTCTTC.

This clonotype has more than one count but fewer than ten. The chain couples TRBV4-1 to TRBJ2-5, with 7 bases lining up with TRBD2. The germline gives CDR1 MGHRA, CDR2 YSYEKL. The CDR3 is 15 residues long. The junction had 7 bases not matched to a gene; V was cut back by 1 base and J by 5 bases. The CDR3 loop is CASSQAPSGRETQYF. CDR3 nucleotides: TGCGCCAGCAGCCAAGCTCCTAGCGGAAGGGAGACCCAGTACTTC.

This CDR3 reads CASSQDLSRGGTQYF. The DNA of the CDR3 is TGTGCCAGCAGCCAAGATCTTTCCAGGGGGGGGACCCAGTACTTC. The chain carries TRBV4-2 and TRBJ2-5; the D gene could be TRBD1 or TRBD2 (7 bases each). With 0 bases removed from V and 7 bases from J, the gap between germline ends came to 15 bases. The CDR3 is made up of 15 amino acids. Germline loops: CDR1 LGHNA, CDR2 YNFKEQ.

This clonotype was observed a few times. The rearrangement uses TRBV20-1 and TRBJ1-5; TRBD1 is a possible D gene (5 bases). Germline loops: CDR1 DFQATT, CDR2 SNEGSKA (reference sequence). Trimming removed 5 bases at V and 0 bases at J, with 14 bases between. The length of the CDR3 is 15 residues. The CDR3 DNA reads as TGCAGTGCTGGACGGGACGGATTTAGCAATCAGCCCCAGCATTTT. It specifies CSAGRDGFSNQPQHF.

The CDR3 loop is CASSETPGGAYEQYF. DNA of the CDR3: TGTGCCAGCAGTGAAACTCCCGGTGGTGCCTACGAGCAGTACTTC. The chain carries TRBV2 and TRBJ2-7; D gene unclear. This CDR3 has 15 amino acids. Germline CDR1 and CDR2: SNHLY and FYNNEI. V shed 2 bases and J shed 2 bases, with 13 bases lying between them. Full variable domain (outside the CDR3, taken from reference TRBV2 and TRBJ2-7): EPEVTQTPSHQVTQMGQEVILRCVPISNHLYFYWYRQILGQKVEFLVSFYNNEISEKSEIFDDQFSVERPDGSNFTLKIRSTKLEDSAMYFCASSETPGGAYEQYFGPGTRLTVT.

The V and J genes are TRBV4-1 and TRBJ2-5; either TRBD1 or TRBD2 may fit D (6 bases each). CDR3 length: 17 residues. Per the germline V gene, CDR1 is MGHRA and CDR2 is YSYEKL. V was clipped by 0 bases and J by 1 base, with 15 bases between them. The DNA of the CDR3 is TGCGCCAGCAGCCAAGATACTCGCGGGACAATCCAAGAGACCCAGTACTTC. Residues: CASSQDTRGTIQETQYF.

This clonotype showed up just a few times. The genes are TRBV7-9 and TRBJ1-1; TRBD1 aligns across 9 bases. The CDR3 consists of 15 residues. V was pared by 2 bases and J by 3 bases, with 4 bases of the junction left unmatched. Germline V gene lookup returns CDR1 SEHNR and CDR2 FQNEAQ (reference sequence). The CDR3: CASSLTDRGDTEAFF. The CDR3 coding sequence is TGTGCCAGCAGCTTAACGGACAGGGGCGACACTGAAGCTTTCTTT.

This clonotype was seen a handful of times. This rearrangement joins TRBV20-1 to TRBJ1-6, with TRBD1 identical over 9 bases. Looked up from germline, CDR1 is DFQATT and CDR2 is SNEGSKA (reference sequence). CDR3 length equals 15 residues. Trimming removed 0 bases from V and 9 bases from J; junction bases left unmatched: 6. The CDR3 sequence is CSAREGDRDGSPLHF. As DNA, the CDR3 is TGCAGTGCTAGAGAAGGGGACAGGGATGGTTCACCCCTCCACTTT.

V is TRBV12-3 or TRBV12-4 and J is TRBJ2-1; 16 positions match TRBD2. The length of the CDR3 is 16 residues. Germline trimming cut 6 bases from V and 6 bases from J; bases unmatched to any gene: 5. CDR3 bases: TGTGCCAGCAGGGGACTAGCGGGGGGGCATTTCAATGAGCAGTTCTTC. As protein: CASRGLAGGHFNEQFF.

The chain carries TRBV5-1 and TRBJ2-3, with TRBD2 matching 8 bases. Trimming took 4 bases from V and 4 from J; bases not matched to a gene: 2. Germline V gene data show CDR1 as SGHRS and CDR2 as YFSETQ. The CDR3 consists of 13 residues. CDR3 sequence: CASSKAGADTQYF. CDR3 DNA: TGCGCCAGCAGCAAAGCGGGAGCAGATACGCAGTATTTT.

The chain links TRBV5-1 to TRBJ1-2; no clear D gene. Trimming removed 5 bases at V and 0 bases at J, with 14 bases between. The germline CDR1 and CDR2 sequences are SGHRS and YFSETQ. The length of the CDR3 is 15 residues. The CDR3 sequence: CASRFAGPPNYGYTF. The CDR3, as DNA: TGCGCCAGCAGGTTCGCCGGACCCCCTAACTATGGCTACACCTTC.